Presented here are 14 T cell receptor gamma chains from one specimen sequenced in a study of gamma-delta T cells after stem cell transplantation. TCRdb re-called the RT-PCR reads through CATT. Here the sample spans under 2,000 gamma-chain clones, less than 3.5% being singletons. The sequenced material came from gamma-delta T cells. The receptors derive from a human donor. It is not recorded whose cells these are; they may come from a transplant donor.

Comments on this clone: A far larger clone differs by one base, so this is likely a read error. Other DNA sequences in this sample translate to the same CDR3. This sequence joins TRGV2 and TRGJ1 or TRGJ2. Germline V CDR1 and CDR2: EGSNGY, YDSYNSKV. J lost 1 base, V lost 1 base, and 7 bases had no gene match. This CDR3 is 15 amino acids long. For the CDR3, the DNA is TGTGCCACCTGGGACGGTGAAGAAAATTATTATAAGAAACTCTTT. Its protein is CATWDGEENYYKKLF.

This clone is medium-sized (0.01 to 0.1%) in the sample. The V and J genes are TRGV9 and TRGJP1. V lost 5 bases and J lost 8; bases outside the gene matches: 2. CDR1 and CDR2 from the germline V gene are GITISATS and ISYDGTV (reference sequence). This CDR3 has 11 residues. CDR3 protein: CALWVGWFKIF. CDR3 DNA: TGTGCCTTGTGGGTAGGTTGGTTCAAGATATTT.

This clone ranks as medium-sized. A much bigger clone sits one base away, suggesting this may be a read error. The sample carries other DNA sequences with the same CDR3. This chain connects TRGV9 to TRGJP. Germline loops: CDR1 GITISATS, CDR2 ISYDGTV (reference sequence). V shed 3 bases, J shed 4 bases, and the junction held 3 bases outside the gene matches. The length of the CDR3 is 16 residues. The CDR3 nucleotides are TGTGCCTTGTGGGAGACTCAAGAGTTGGGCAAAAAAATCAAGGTATTT. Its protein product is CALWETQELGKKIKVF.

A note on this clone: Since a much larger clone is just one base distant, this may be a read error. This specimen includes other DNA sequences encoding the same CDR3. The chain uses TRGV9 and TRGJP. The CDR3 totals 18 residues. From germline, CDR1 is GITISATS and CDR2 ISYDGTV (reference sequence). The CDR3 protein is CALWEPTVQELGKKIKVF. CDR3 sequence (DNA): TGTGCCTTGTGGGAGCCCACGGTGCAAGAGCTGGGCAAAAAAATCAAGGTATTT.

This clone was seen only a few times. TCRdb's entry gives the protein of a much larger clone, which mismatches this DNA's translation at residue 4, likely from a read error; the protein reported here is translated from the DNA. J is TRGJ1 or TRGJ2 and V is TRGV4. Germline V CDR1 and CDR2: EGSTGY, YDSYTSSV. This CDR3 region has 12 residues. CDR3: CATRDDYYKKLF. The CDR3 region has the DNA TGTGCCACCCGGGATGACTATTATAAGAAACTCTTT.

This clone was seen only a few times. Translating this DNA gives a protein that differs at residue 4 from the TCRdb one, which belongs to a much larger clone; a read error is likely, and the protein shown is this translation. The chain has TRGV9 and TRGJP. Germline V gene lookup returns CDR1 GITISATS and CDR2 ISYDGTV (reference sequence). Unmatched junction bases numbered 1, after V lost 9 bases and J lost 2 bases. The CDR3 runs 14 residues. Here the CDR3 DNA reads TGTGCCTTGAGGCAAGAGTTGGGCAAAAAAATCAAGGTATTT. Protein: CALRQELGKKIKVF.

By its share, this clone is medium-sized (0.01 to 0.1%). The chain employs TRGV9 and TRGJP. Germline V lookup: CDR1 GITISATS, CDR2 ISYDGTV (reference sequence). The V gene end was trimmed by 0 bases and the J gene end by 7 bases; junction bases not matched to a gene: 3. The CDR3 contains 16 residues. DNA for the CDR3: TGTGCCTTGTGGGAGGTGATGGAGTTGGGCAAAAAAATCAAGGTATTT. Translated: CALWEVMELGKKIKVF.

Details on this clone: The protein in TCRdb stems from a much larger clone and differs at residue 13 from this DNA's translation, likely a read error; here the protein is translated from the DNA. CDR3 bases: TGTGCCTTGTGGGAGGATCAAGAGTTGGGCAAAAAAGTCAAGGTATTT. Translating it yields CALWEDQELGKKVKVF. J is TRGJP and V is TRGV9. Per the germline V gene, CDR1 is GITISATS and CDR2 is ISYDGTV (reference sequence). This CDR3 comprises 16 residues.

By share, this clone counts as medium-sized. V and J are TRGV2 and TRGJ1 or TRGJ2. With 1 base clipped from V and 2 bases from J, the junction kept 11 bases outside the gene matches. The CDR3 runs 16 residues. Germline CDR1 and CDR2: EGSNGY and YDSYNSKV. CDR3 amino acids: CATWDGARPYYYKKLF. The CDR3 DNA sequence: TGTGCCACCTGGGACGGCGCACGACCATATTATTATAAGAAACTCTTT.

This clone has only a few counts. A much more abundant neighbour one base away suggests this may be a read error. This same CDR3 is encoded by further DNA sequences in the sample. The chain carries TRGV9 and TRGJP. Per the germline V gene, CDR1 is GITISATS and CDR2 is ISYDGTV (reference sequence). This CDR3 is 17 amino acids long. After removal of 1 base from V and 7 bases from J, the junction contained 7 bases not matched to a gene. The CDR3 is CALWEVRRELGKKIKVF. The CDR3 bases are TGTGCCTTGTGGGAGGTACGGAGGGAGTTGGGCAAAAAAATCAAGGTATTT.

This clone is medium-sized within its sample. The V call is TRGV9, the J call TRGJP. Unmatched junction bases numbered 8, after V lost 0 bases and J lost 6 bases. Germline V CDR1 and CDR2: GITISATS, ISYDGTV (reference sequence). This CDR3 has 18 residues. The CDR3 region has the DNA TGTGCCTTGTGGGAGGTGCAGGTTGGAGAGTTGGGCAAAAAAATCAAGGTATTT. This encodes CALWEVQVGELGKKIKVF.

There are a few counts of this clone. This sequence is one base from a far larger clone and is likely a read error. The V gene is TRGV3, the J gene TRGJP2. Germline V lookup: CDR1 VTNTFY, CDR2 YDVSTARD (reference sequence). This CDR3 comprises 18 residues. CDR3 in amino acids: CTTWDIPNLYSSDWIKTF. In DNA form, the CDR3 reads TGTACCACCTGGGACATCCCAAATCTTTATAGTAGTGATTGGATCAAGACGTTT.

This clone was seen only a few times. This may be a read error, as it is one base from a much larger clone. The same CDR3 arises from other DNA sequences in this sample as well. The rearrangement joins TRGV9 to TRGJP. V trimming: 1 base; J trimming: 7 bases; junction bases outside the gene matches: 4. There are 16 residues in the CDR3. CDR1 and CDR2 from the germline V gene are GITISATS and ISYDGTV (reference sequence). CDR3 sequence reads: CALWEVTELGKKIKVF. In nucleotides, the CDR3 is TGTGCCTTGTGGGAGGTTACGGAGTTGGGCAAAAAAATCAAGGTATTT.

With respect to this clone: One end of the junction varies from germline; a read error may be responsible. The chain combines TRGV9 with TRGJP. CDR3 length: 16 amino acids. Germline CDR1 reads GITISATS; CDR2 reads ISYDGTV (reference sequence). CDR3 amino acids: CAWWEEAELGKKIKVF. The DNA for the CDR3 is TGTGCCTGGTGGGAGGAGGCTGAGTTGGGCAAAAAAATCAAGGTATTT.